These T cell receptor beta chains were read from a single sample in a study of blood T cell repertoires in COVID-19. Profiling relied on immunoSEQ multiplex PCR, and the TCRdb table lists in-frame clones only, not all of them. The sample consists of around 65,000 clones, about 81% of them appearing once. Sequencing was done on a sample of peripheral blood. The receptors were sampled from a human donor in a cohort sampled during active COVID-19. Both conserved end residues are part of each CDR3. Each record gives: clone size, J gene, V gene, D gene, CDR3 protein, CDR3 DNA. D genes are given only for firm matches. Only part of the rows carry a size: once, few, many, or a class if the clone is expanded.

abundance: -; j_gene: TRBJ1-2; v_gene: TRBV5-1; d_gene: TRBD1; CDR3aa: CASTGQGYGYTF; CDR3nt: TGCGCCAGCACGGGACAGGGGTATGGCTACACCTTC
abundance: -; j_gene: TRBJ2-3; v_gene: TRBV9; d_gene: TRBD2; CDR3aa: CASSRSGVFGDTQYF; CDR3nt: TGTGCCAGCAGCCGAAGCGGGGTCTTTGGAGATACGCAGTATTTT
abundance: -; j_gene: TRBJ2-3; v_gene: TRBV19; d_gene: -; CDR3aa: CASSIGQQANTQYF; CDR3nt: TGTGCCAGTAGTATTGGTCAACAGGCCAATACGCAGTATTTT
abundance: -; j_gene: TRBJ2-3; v_gene: TRBV9; d_gene: -; CDR3aa: CASSVGLASSTDTQYF; CDR3nt: TGTGCCAGCAGCGTAGGGCTAGCGAGTAGCACAGATACGCAGTATTTT
abundance: -; j_gene: TRBJ2-6; v_gene: TRBV19; d_gene: TRBD1; CDR3aa: CASSIPGQGSSGANVLTF; CDR3nt: TGTGCCAGTAGTATCCCGGGACAGGGGAGCTCTGGGGCCAACGTCCTGACTTTC
abundance: -; j_gene: TRBJ2-2; v_gene: TRBV9; d_gene: TRBD1; CDR3aa: CASSVVGGRVKTGELFF; CDR3nt: TGTGCCAGCAGCGTAGTAGGGGGCCGGGTAAAAACCGGGGAGCTGTTTTTT
abundance: -; j_gene: TRBJ1-1; v_gene: TRBV3-1/TRBV3-2; d_gene: -; CDR3aa: CASSQDHRPTEAFF; CDR3nt: TGTGCCAGCAGCCAAGATCACAGGCCCACTGAAGCTTTCTTT
abundance: -; j_gene: TRBJ1-3; v_gene: TRBV5-1; d_gene: -; CDR3aa: CASSWTDRSSGNTIYF; CDR3nt: TGCGCCAGCAGCTGGACCGACAGGAGCTCTGGAAACACCATATATTTT
abundance: -; j_gene: TRBJ1-1; v_gene: TRBV5-1; d_gene: -; CDR3aa: CASSPSGGVGTEAFF; CDR3nt: TGCGCCAGCAGCCCCTCCGGGGGGGTCGGCACTGAAGCTTTCTTT
abundance: -; j_gene: TRBJ1-5; v_gene: TRBV4-1; d_gene: -; CDR3aa: CASSQVGRHRGGQPQHF; CDR3nt: TGCGCCAGCAGCCAAGTCGGCCGACATAGGGGTGGGCAGCCCCAGCATTTT
abundance: -; j_gene: TRBJ1-2; v_gene: TRBV7-9; d_gene: -; CDR3aa: CASSLAQTVYGYTF; CDR3nt: TGTGCCAGCAGCTTAGCGCAGACAGTTTATGGCTACACCTTC
abundance: -; j_gene: TRBJ2-5; v_gene: TRBV13; d_gene: -; CDR3aa: CASSSKLQETQYF; CDR3nt: TGTGCCAGCAGCTCCAAGCTACAAGAGACCCAGTACTTC
abundance: -; j_gene: TRBJ2-1; v_gene: TRBV11-2; d_gene: TRBD2; CDR3aa: CASSSDLAGGPNNEQFF; CDR3nt: TGTGCCAGCAGCTCCGACTTAGCGGGGGGGCCTAACAATGAGCAGTTCTTC
abundance: -; j_gene: TRBJ2-7; v_gene: TRBV7-9; d_gene: TRBD1; CDR3aa: CASRPLIGTGALHEQYF; CDR3nt: TGTGCCAGCAGACCCTTAATAGGGACAGGGGCACTCCACGAGCAGTACTTC
abundance: once; j_gene: TRBJ1-2; v_gene: TRBV10-3; d_gene: -; CDR3aa: CAISGGEFYGYTF; CDR3nt: TGTGCCATCAGTGGCGGGGAATTCTATGGCTACACCTTC
abundance: -; j_gene: TRBJ2-3; v_gene: TRBV5-4; d_gene: -; CDR3aa: CASSSRGVRDTQYF; CDR3nt: TGTGCCAGCAGCTCCAGGGGAGTGAGAGATACGCAGTATTTT
abundance: -; j_gene: TRBJ2-2; v_gene: TRBV12-3/TRBV12-4; d_gene: -; CDR3aa: CASRPGVPGELFF; CDR3nt: TGTGCCAGCAGGCCGGGGGTTCCGGGGGAGCTGTTTTTT
abundance: -; j_gene: TRBJ1-3; v_gene: TRBV6-6; d_gene: -; CDR3aa: CASTYRDTNSGNTIYF; CDR3nt: TGTGCCAGCACCTACCGGGACACCAACTCTGGAAACACCATATATTTT
abundance: -; j_gene: TRBJ2-5; v_gene: TRBV20-1; d_gene: TRBD2; CDR3aa: CSASIGWGGPETQYF; CDR3nt: TGCAGTGCTAGTATCGGTTGGGGGGGTCCAGAGACCCAGTACTTC
abundance: -; j_gene: TRBJ2-5; v_gene: TRBV7-9; d_gene: TRBD1; CDR3aa: CASSSLWTGGLQETQYF; CDR3nt: TGTGCCAGCAGCTCCCTCTGGACAGGGGGACTTCAAGAGACCCAGTACTTC
abundance: -; j_gene: TRBJ2-2; v_gene: TRBV12-3/TRBV12-4; d_gene: -; CDR3aa: CASSSRDTGELFF; CDR3nt: TGTGCCAGCAGTTCAAGAGACACCGGGGAGCTGTTTTTT
abundance: once; j_gene: TRBJ1-4; v_gene: TRBV3-1/TRBV3-2; d_gene: TRBD1; CDR3aa: CASSQVRQGAHEKLFF; CDR3nt: TGTGCCAGCAGCCAAGTTCGACAGGGGGCTCATGAAAAACTGTTTTTT
abundance: -; j_gene: TRBJ2-5; v_gene: TRBV4-1; d_gene: -; CDR3aa: CASSQEGQAGETQYF; CDR3nt: TGCGCCAGCAGCCAGGAGGGGCAGGCCGGAGAGACCCAGTACTTC
abundance: -; j_gene: TRBJ1-4; v_gene: TRBV19; d_gene: -; CDR3aa: CASSPDLKGLGEKLFF; CDR3nt: TGTGCCAGTAGTCCCGACTTAAAGGGGTTAGGAGAAAAACTGTTTTTT
abundance: -; j_gene: TRBJ2-5; v_gene: TRBV7-2; d_gene: TRBD1; CDR3aa: CASSSSTGWGETQYF; CDR3nt: TGTGCCAGCAGCTCTTCGACAGGGTGGGGGGAGACCCAGTACTTC
abundance: few; j_gene: TRBJ1-1; v_gene: TRBV5-6; d_gene: TRBD1; CDR3aa: CASSLLGTGGKNTEAFF; CDR3nt: TGTGCCAGCAGCTTGCTCGGGACAGGGGGCAAGAACACTGAAGCTTTCTTT
abundance: few; j_gene: TRBJ2-2; v_gene: TRBV7-7; d_gene: -; CDR3aa: CASSEPGKNTGELFF; CDR3nt: TGTGCCAGCAGCGAACCCGGGAAAAACACCGGGGAGCTGTTTTTT
abundance: -; j_gene: TRBJ1-6; v_gene: TRBV6-5; d_gene: -; CDR3aa: CASRPTRSSPLHF; CDR3nt: TGTGCCAGCAGACCCACCCGGTCGTCACCCCTCCACTTT
abundance: -; j_gene: TRBJ2-1; v_gene: TRBV9; d_gene: TRBD1; CDR3aa: CASSVVFGTGYNNEQFF; CDR3nt: TGTGCCAGCAGCGTAGTATTTGGGACAGGGTACAACAATGAGCAGTTCTTC
abundance: -; j_gene: TRBJ1-5; v_gene: TRBV7-2; d_gene: -; CDR3aa: CASSFEGGQPQHF; CDR3nt: TGTGCCAGCAGCTTCGAGGGTGGTCAGCCCCAGCATTTT
abundance: -; j_gene: TRBJ2-4; v_gene: TRBV7-9; d_gene: -; CDR3aa: CASTHPEGEGNIQYF; CDR3nt: TGTGCCAGCACCCACCCTGAGGGTGAGGGAAACATTCAGTACTTC
abundance: -; j_gene: TRBJ1-1; v_gene: TRBV5-1; d_gene: -; CDR3aa: CASSLGAGTEAFF; CDR3nt: TGCGCCAGCAGCTTGGGGGCGGGAACTGAAGCTTTCTTT
abundance: -; j_gene: TRBJ2-1; v_gene: TRBV6-5; d_gene: -; CDR3aa: CASSYARPSSYNEQFF; CDR3nt: TGTGCCAGCAGTTACGCGCGGCCGAGCTCCTACAATGAGCAGTTCTTC
abundance: -; j_gene: TRBJ2-5; v_gene: TRBV6-1; d_gene: TRBD2; CDR3aa: CASSETSGGAETQYF; CDR3nt: TGTGCCAGCAGTGAAACTAGCGGGGGGGCAGAGACCCAGTACTTC
abundance: -; j_gene: TRBJ2-3; v_gene: TRBV3-1/TRBV3-2; d_gene: -; CDR3aa: CASSQGLSRADTQYF; CDR3nt: TGTGCCAGCAGCCAAGGTTTGAGTAGAGCAGATACGCAGTATTTT
abundance: -; j_gene: TRBJ2-3; v_gene: TRBV11-2; d_gene: -; CDR3aa: CASSRSLTGSTDTQYF; CDR3nt: TGTGCCAGCAGCCGCAGCTTGACAGGAAGCACAGATACGCAGTATTTT
abundance: -; j_gene: TRBJ2-1; v_gene: TRBV9; d_gene: TRBD2; CDR3aa: CASSVASGGPNEQFF; CDR3nt: TGTGCCAGCAGCGTAGCCTCGGGGGGGCCAAATGAGCAGTTCTTC
abundance: once; j_gene: TRBJ2-7; v_gene: TRBV16; d_gene: -; CDR3aa: CASSPGRFEQYF; CDR3nt: TGTGCCAGCAGCCCGGGGAGGTTCGAGCAGTACTTC
abundance: -; j_gene: TRBJ1-5; v_gene: TRBV7-9; d_gene: TRBD1; CDR3aa: CASSLSTGWNQPQHF; CDR3nt: TGTGCCAGCAGCTTGTCGACAGGGTGGAACCAGCCCCAGCATTTT
abundance: -; j_gene: TRBJ2-3; v_gene: TRBV6-4; d_gene: TRBD1; CDR3aa: CASRTGPVGQSFTDTQYF; CDR3nt: TGTGCCAGCAGGACGGGCCCCGTGGGACAGTCGTTCACAGATACGCAGTATTTT
abundance: -; j_gene: TRBJ2-3; v_gene: TRBV24-1; d_gene: TRBD1; CDR3aa: CATSETGTGPRTHTQYF; CDR3nt: TGTGCCACCAGTGAAACCGGGACAGGGCCCAGGACACATACGCAGTATTTT
abundance: once; j_gene: TRBJ2-2; v_gene: TRBV2; d_gene: TRBD1; CDR3aa: CASSGLGQGEIGELFF; CDR3nt: TGTGCCAGCAGTGGCCTTGGACAGGGGGAAATCGGGGAGCTGTTTTTT
abundance: once; j_gene: TRBJ1-1; v_gene: TRBV5-4; d_gene: -; CDR3aa: CASSLEGRVGTEAFF; CDR3nt: TGTGCCAGCAGCTTGGAGGGCAGGGTGGGCACTGAAGCTTTCTTT
abundance: -; j_gene: TRBJ1-3; v_gene: TRBV4-1; d_gene: -; CDR3aa: CASSQEGRPANTIYF; CDR3nt: TGCGCCAGCAGCCAAGAAGGCAGGCCGGCAAACACCATATATTTT
abundance: -; j_gene: TRBJ1-5; v_gene: TRBV30; d_gene: -; CDR3aa: CAWSPRGPDRTEASNQPQHF; CDR3nt: TGTGCCTGGAGTCCTAGGGGTCCGGACAGAACAGAGGCAAGCAATCAGCCTCAGCATTTT
abundance: -; j_gene: TRBJ2-3; v_gene: TRBV6-4; d_gene: TRBD1; CDR3aa: CASSDFGTGHTDTQYF; CDR3nt: TGTGCCAGCAGTGACTTCGGGACAGGGCACACAGATACGCAGTATTTT
abundance: few; j_gene: TRBJ2-5; v_gene: TRBV7-6; d_gene: TRBD1; CDR3aa: CASSLRPGGQETQYF; CDR3nt: TGTGCCAGCAGCTTAAGGCCAGGGGGCCAAGAGACCCAGTACTTC
abundance: -; j_gene: TRBJ2-3; v_gene: TRBV7-8; d_gene: -; CDR3aa: CASSRGGRGTDTQYF; CDR3nt: TGTGCCAGCAGCCGAGGCGGGCGCGGGACAGATACGCAGTATTTT
abundance: -; j_gene: TRBJ1-2; v_gene: TRBV4-1; d_gene: TRBD1; CDR3aa: CASSQGTGREGYTF; CDR3nt: TGCGCCAGCAGCCAAGGGACAGGGAGGGAAGGCTACACCTTC
abundance: -; j_gene: TRBJ2-2; v_gene: TRBV14; d_gene: -; CDR3aa: CASSQVRGTGELFF; CDR3nt: TGTGCCAGCAGCCAAGTTCGGGGGACCGGGGAGCTGTTTTTT
abundance: -; j_gene: TRBJ2-1; v_gene: TRBV11-2; d_gene: TRBD2; CDR3aa: CASSLGGGMNSYNEQFF; CDR3nt: TGTGCCAGCAGCTTAGGGGGGGGGATGAACTCCTACAATGAGCAGTTCTTC
abundance: -; j_gene: TRBJ2-3; v_gene: TRBV2; d_gene: TRBD2; CDR3aa: CASGRLAGLTDTQYF; CDR3nt: TGTGCCAGCGGGCGGCTAGCGGGGCTCACAGATACGCAGTATTTT
abundance: -; j_gene: TRBJ2-5; v_gene: TRBV19; d_gene: TRBD2; CDR3aa: CASSTSPGTSWETQYF; CDR3nt: TGTGCCAGTAGTACAAGTCCCGGGACTAGCTGGGAGACCCAGTACTTC